These T cell receptor beta chains were read from a single sample in a study of T cells after yellow fever vaccination. Each CDR3 protein is one row after TCRdb ran MiXCR on the 5' RACE reads. This table has a few hundred thousand distinct CDR3 sequences, approximately 6.3% appearing once. The source was CD4+ T cells sorted from PBMCs, collected on the day of the yellow fever booster vaccination. Receptors originate from a man aged 25-40 years who received the YFV17D yellow fever vaccine. The CDR3 runs from the conserved cysteine through the conserved F or W. D genes are given only for firm matches. Size tells how often a clone was seen (once, few, many) or the class of an expanded clone, and some rows leave it out.

>.|.|TRBV27|TRBJ2-5
CASSRRLWETQYF
TGTGCCAGCAGTCGACGACTATGGGAGACCCAGTACTTC
>TRBD2|.|TRBV5-1|TRBJ2-7
CASSPATQRGSSYEQYF
TGCGCCAGCAGCCCGGCGACACAGCGGGGAAGCTCCTACGAGCAGTACTTC
>.|.|TRBV7-2|TRBJ1-1
CASSSISTGEAFF
TGTGCCAGCAGCTCTATTAGTACAGGCGAAGCTTTCTTT
>.|once|TRBV2|TRBJ1-6
CASSVTAYKSPLHF
TGTGCCAGCAGTGTTACGGCGTATAAATCACCCCTCCACTTT
>.|few|TRBV10-1|TRBJ2-3
CASRATTDTQYF
TGCGCCAGCAGAGCCACCACAGATACGCAGTATTTT
>.|few|TRBV7-9|TRBJ2-6
CASSLGGVSGANVLTF
TGTGCCAGCAGCTTAGGGGGGGTTTCCGGGGCCAACGTCCTGACTTTC
>TRBD2|few|TRBV10-3|TRBJ2-7
CAISESAGGSYEQYF
TGTGCCATCAGTGAGTCAGCGGGAGGCTCCTACGAGCAGTACTTC
>TRBD1|.|TRBV15|TRBJ2-3
CATSRDPQGDADTQYF
TGTGCCACCAGCAGAGACCCACAGGGGGACGCAGATACGCAGTATTTT
>TRBD1|many|TRBV5-1|TRBJ2-4
CASSLAGQGVNIQYF
TGCGCCAGCAGCTTGGCGGGACAGGGGGTAAACATTCAGTACTTC
>TRBD1|.|TRBV19|TRBJ1-4
CASSYTGQVATNEKLFF
TGTGCCAGTAGTTATACGGGACAGGTGGCAACTAATGAAAAACTGTTTTTT
>.|few|TRBV11-2|TRBJ2-2
CASSPLGSNTGELFF
TGTGCCAGCAGCCCCCTGGGTTCAAACACCGGGGAGCTGTTTTTT
>.|.|TRBV18|TRBJ2-7
CASSPPAQRAYEQYF
TGTGCCAGCTCACCCCCTGCACAGCGGGCCTACGAGCAGTACTTC
>.|few|TRBV5-5|TRBJ2-7
CASSQYHRGGNEQYF
TGTGCCAGCTCCCAATATCACAGGGGAGGCAACGAGCAGTACTTC
>TRBD2|many|TRBV20-1|TRBJ2-1
CSAIPPTSDYNEQFF
TGCAGTGCTATTCCTCCGACTAGCGACTACAATGAGCAGTTCTTC
>.|few|TRBV12-3/TRBV12-4|TRBJ2-5
CASSLRFGLAETQYF
TGTGCCAGCAGTTTAAGATTCGGGCTAGCCGAGACCCAGTACTTC
>.|many|TRBV27|TRBJ1-1
CASSFRSPNTEAFF
TGTGCCAGCAGTTTTCGATCCCCGAACACTGAAGCTTTCTTT
>TRBD2|few|TRBV20-1|TRBJ2-7
CSARPTREGVRYEQYF
TGCAGTGCTAGACCCACGCGGGAGGGCGTTAGATACGAGCAGTACTTC
>.|.|TRBV3-1|TRBJ1-5
CASSQGGGRQPQHF
TGTGCCAGCAGCCAAGGGGGGGGCCGGCAGCCCCAGCATTTT
>TRBD2|few|TRBV5-5|TRBJ2-3
CASRSGRVTDTQYF
TGTGCCAGCCGTAGCGGGAGGGTCACAGATACGCAGTATTTT
>TRBD2|many|TRBV20-1|TRBJ2-3
CSARAPLGAGGPADTQYF
TGCAGTGCTAGAGCTCCCCTAGGGGCGGGAGGGCCCGCAGATACGCAGTATTTT
>.|many|TRBV7-8|TRBJ1-1
CASSPGPNTEAFF
TGTGCCAGCAGCCCTGGACCGAACACTGAAGCTTTCTTT
>TRBD1|many|TRBV5-6|TRBJ1-4
CASSLGQGALRHEKLFF
TGTGCCAGCAGCTTAGGACAGGGGGCCTTACGTCATGAAAAACTGTTTTTT
>.|.|TRBV21-1|TRBJ2-7
CASKNRDPISSSYEQYF
TGTGCCAGCAAAAACAGGGACCCAATAAGTAGCTCCTACGAGCAGTACTTC
>TRBD1|many|TRBV18|TRBJ1-5
CASSPTGDQPQHF
TGTGCCAGCTCACCCACAGGGGACCAGCCCCAGCATTTT
>TRBD2|.|TRBV3-1|TRBJ2-3
CASSQPGRGSDTQYF
TGTGCCTCCTCCCAACCCGGGAGGGGGTCAGATACGCAGTATTTT
>TRBD2|many|TRBV5-1|TRBJ2-5
CASSLMGLAVQETQYF
TGCGCCAGCAGCTTAATGGGACTAGCGGTACAAGAGACCCAGTACTTC
>.|few|TRBV7-2|TRBJ2-1
CASSPSGLPYNEQFF
TGTGCCAGCAGCCCCAGCGGGTTGCCCTACAATGAGCAGTTCTTC
>.|few|TRBV7-9|TRBJ2-1
CASSPRGASSYNEQFF
TGTGCCAGCAGCCCTCGGGGGGCAAGCTCCTACAATGAGCAGTTCTTC
>.|.|TRBV18|TRBJ1-1
CASSPVGDPTEAFF
TGTGCCAGCTCACCAGTGGGGGACCCCACTGAAGCTTTCTTT
>.|.|TRBV5-4|TRBJ2-5
CASSLGDRNFQETQYF
TGTGCCAGCAGCTTGGGAGACAGGAACTTTCAAGAGACCCAGTACTTC
>TRBD2|.|TRBV15|TRBJ2-1
CATSRDRIRLLAGDNEQFF
TGTGCCACCAGCAGAGATAGGATCAGGTTGCTAGCGGGAGATAATGAGCAGTTCTTC
>TRBD2|.|TRBV5-5|TRBJ2-7
CASSLAPTSGRSTYEQYF
TGTGCCAGCAGCTTGGCCCCGACTAGCGGGAGGAGTACCTACGAGCAGTACTTC
>.|many|TRBV20-1|TRBJ2-1
CSASEAYNEQFF
TGCAGTGCTAGCGAGGCTTACAATGAGCAGTTCTTC